This is a list of T cell receptor beta chains from one sample in a study of CD8+ T cells in alopecia areata. Assay: immunoSEQ multiplex PCR; the TCRdb copy retains only in-frame clones and omits some. The top ten clones hold about 0.48% of a sample with 200,000 to 250,000 clones, roughly two fifths of them seen once. The sample consisted of CD4+ T cells sorted from blood, taken between weeks 30 and 35, from a patient treated with tofacitinib. These receptors all come from a human donor with alopecia areata. CDR3s include the opening cysteine and the closing phenylalanine or tryptophan. D genes are given only for firm matches. A row's size may be missing; if present it is once, few, many or a size class.

j_call: TRBJ1-2
d_call: NA
clone_size: NA
v_call: TRBV18
cdr3_nt: TGTGCCAGCTCACCGGGGGACGGGACCTATGGCTACACCTTC
cdr3_aa: CASSPGDGTYGYTF

j_call: TRBJ2-4
d_call: TRBD1
clone_size: NA
v_call: TRBV6-5
cdr3_nt: TGTGCCAGCAGTTCCGGGACAGGGTCCAAAAACATTCAGTACTTC
cdr3_aa: CASSSGTGSKNIQYF

j_call: TRBJ1-2
d_call: TRBD1
clone_size: NA
v_call: TRBV29-1
cdr3_nt: TGCAGCGCTAATACAGGGGGCGATTCAAACTATGGCTACACCTTC
cdr3_aa: CSANTGGDSNYGYTF

j_call: TRBJ2-2
d_call: NA
clone_size: NA
v_call: TRBV7-9
cdr3_nt: TGTGCCAGCAGCTTAAGTCGGGTATCGGACACCGGGGAGCTGTTTTTT
cdr3_aa: CASSLSRVSDTGELFF

j_call: TRBJ2-5
d_call: NA
clone_size: NA
v_call: TRBV9
cdr3_nt: TGTGCCAGCAGCGTCTCACTAGCCTTGGGAGAGACCCAGTACTTC
cdr3_aa: CASSVSLALGETQYF

j_call: TRBJ1-5
d_call: NA
clone_size: NA
v_call: TRBV27
cdr3_nt: TGTGCCAGCAGTAGCCGACCTCACAATCAGCCCCAGCATTTT
cdr3_aa: CASSSRPHNQPQHF

j_call: TRBJ2-7
d_call: NA
clone_size: NA
v_call: TRBV6-5
cdr3_nt: TGTGCCAGCAGTTACTCCCTGACTAGTCACGAGCAGTACTTC
cdr3_aa: CASSYSLTSHEQYF

j_call: TRBJ1-2
d_call: NA
clone_size: NA
v_call: TRBV6-5
cdr3_nt: TGTGCCAGTCCGCATAGAACCGGTTTGAAGGGCTACACCTTC
cdr3_aa: CASPHRTGLKGYTF

j_call: TRBJ1-1
d_call: NA
clone_size: NA
v_call: TRBV27
cdr3_nt: TGTGCCAGCAGTTTAACCGGGATCATGAACACTGAAGCTTTCTTT
cdr3_aa: CASSLTGIMNTEAFF

j_call: TRBJ1-1
d_call: NA
clone_size: NA
v_call: TRBV29-1
cdr3_nt: TGCAGCGTGGGCCCTCCAGGGGCTGAAGCTTTCTTT
cdr3_aa: CSVGPPGAEAFF

j_call: TRBJ2-7
d_call: TRBD2
clone_size: NA
v_call: TRBV5-6
cdr3_nt: TGTGCCAGCAGCTGGACTAGCGCCGACTACGAGCAGTACTTC
cdr3_aa: CASSWTSADYEQYF

j_call: TRBJ2-7
d_call: TRBD1
clone_size: few
v_call: TRBV5-1
cdr3_nt: TGCGCCAGCAGCGGAACCGGGACAGGGCTTTCCTCCTACGAGCAGTACTTC
cdr3_aa: CASSGTGTGLSSYEQYF

j_call: TRBJ1-5
d_call: NA
clone_size: NA
v_call: TRBV5-4
cdr3_nt: TGTGCCAGCAGCCTCGGGGGGTCGGGCAATCAGCCCCAGCATTTT
cdr3_aa: CASSLGGSGNQPQHF

j_call: TRBJ2-1
d_call: TRBD1
clone_size: NA
v_call: TRBV27
cdr3_nt: TGTGCCAGCAGTTGGGACAGGGCGGGTTACAATGAGCAGTTCTTC
cdr3_aa: CASSWDRAGYNEQFF

j_call: TRBJ1-1
d_call: NA
clone_size: few
v_call: TRBV30
cdr3_nt: TGTGCCTGGAGCTTGGACAGATTGGCTTTCTTT
cdr3_aa: CAWSLDRLAFF

j_call: TRBJ2-3
d_call: NA
clone_size: few
v_call: TRBV2
cdr3_nt: TGTGCCAGCAGTGAGAGTGGTACGCAGTATTTT
cdr3_aa: CASSESGTQYF

j_call: TRBJ2-7
d_call: TRBD2
clone_size: NA
v_call: TRBV7-3
cdr3_nt: TGTGCCAGCAGCCCTCTGTTCGGGAGGGCCGTCGAGCAGTACTTC
cdr3_aa: CASSPLFGRAVEQYF

j_call: TRBJ1-1
d_call: TRBD1
clone_size: NA
v_call: TRBV7-3
cdr3_nt: TGTGCCAGCAGCCCCGGGACAGCGAACACTGAAGCTTTCTTT
cdr3_aa: CASSPGTANTEAFF

j_call: TRBJ2-1
d_call: NA
clone_size: NA
v_call: TRBV11-2
cdr3_nt: TGTGCCAGCAGCCCCGGGCAGTTCAATGAGCAGTTCTTC
cdr3_aa: CASSPGQFNEQFF

j_call: TRBJ2-3
d_call: NA
clone_size: few
v_call: TRBV30
cdr3_nt: TGTGCCTGGAGGGGGGCGCCGGATACGCAGTATTTT
cdr3_aa: CAWRGAPDTQYF

j_call: TRBJ2-7
d_call: NA
clone_size: NA
v_call: TRBV7-2
cdr3_nt: TGTGCCAGCAGCTTAGGAGGGATTCCCTACGAGCAGTACTTC
cdr3_aa: CASSLGGIPYEQYF

j_call: TRBJ2-7
d_call: NA
clone_size: NA
v_call: TRBV6-1
cdr3_nt: TGTGCCAGCAGTGAAGGGGGCTACGAGCAGTACTTC
cdr3_aa: CASSEGGYEQYF

j_call: TRBJ1-1
d_call: NA
clone_size: NA
v_call: TRBV20-1
cdr3_nt: TGCACCGCATTAAGACAAACTGAAGCTTTCTTT
cdr3_aa: CTALRQTEAFF

j_call: TRBJ2-7
d_call: NA
clone_size: NA
v_call: TRBV14
cdr3_nt: TGTGCCAGCAGCCAAGCTTACGAGCAGTACTTC
cdr3_aa: CASSQAYEQYF

j_call: TRBJ1-1
d_call: NA
clone_size: once
v_call: TRBV7-9
cdr3_nt: TGTGCCAGCAGCGACCGCCGGGACACTGAAGCTTTCTTT
cdr3_aa: CASSDRRDTEAFF

j_call: TRBJ2-3
d_call: NA
clone_size: NA
v_call: TRBV30
cdr3_nt: TGTGCCTGGAGTTTACGGGATACGCAGTATTTT
cdr3_aa: CAWSLRDTQYF

j_call: TRBJ1-5
d_call: NA
clone_size: once
v_call: TRBV6-5
cdr3_nt: TGTGCCAGCAGTTACGATGGCAATCAGCCCCAGCATTTT
cdr3_aa: CASSYDGNQPQHF

j_call: TRBJ2-1
d_call: NA
clone_size: few
v_call: TRBV14
cdr3_nt: TGTGCCAGCAGCCAAGATTTTCGGACAGTCTCCTACAATGAGCAGTTCTTC
cdr3_aa: CASSQDFRTVSYNEQFF

j_call: TRBJ1-6
d_call: TRBD1
clone_size: few
v_call: TRBV5-6
cdr3_nt: TGTGCCAGCAGCCCTCTTGACAGGGTAAATTCACCCCTCCACTTT
cdr3_aa: CASSPLDRVNSPLHF

j_call: TRBJ2-7
d_call: TRBD1
clone_size: NA
v_call: TRBV6-6
cdr3_nt: TGTGCCAGCACGGACAGGGGGGGGTCCTACGAGCAGTACTTC
cdr3_aa: CASTDRGGSYEQYF

j_call: TRBJ2-6
d_call: TRBD2
clone_size: NA
v_call: TRBV27
cdr3_nt: TGTGCCAGCAGTTTAGCTAGCGGGGCGGTCGGGGCCAACGTCCTGACTTTC
cdr3_aa: CASSLASGAVGANVLTF

j_call: TRBJ2-3
d_call: NA
clone_size: NA
v_call: TRBV4-1
cdr3_nt: TGCGCCAGCAGTCCCGGCCGAGTGCAACGGGGTGTCATAGGTACGCAGTATTTT
cdr3_aa: CASSPGRVQRGVIGTQYF

j_call: TRBJ2-7
d_call: TRBD1
clone_size: few
v_call: TRBV30
cdr3_nt: TGTGCCTGGAGTAGGGGACAGGGGGTCCACGAGCAGTACTTC
cdr3_aa: CAWSRGQGVHEQYF